The present entry profiles one T cell receptor beta chain with its context. Antigen specificity is unknown. cDNA synthesis used the whole RNA isolate, giving expressed TCRB sequences. The table came from immunoSEQ multiplex PCR; TCRdb's copy has only in-frame clones and leaves some out. The table lists a few hundred thousand clones, around 10% of them singletons. The data originate from a study of beta chain features in type 1 diabetes. Findings and limits, study-wide: People with Type 1 diabetes carried modestly yet significantly shorter TCRB CDR3s in all four CD4+ subsets.

V was pared by 5 bases and J by 4 bases, with 13 bases between. The CDR3 consists of 14 residues. Germline-derived CDR1 and CDR2 are SGHAT and FQNNGV. The rearrangement joins TRBV11-2 to TRBJ2-3; tentatively, D is TRBD1 (6 bases). The receptor comes from a man aged 25 to 45 with type 1 diabetes. Sequenced sample: central memory CD4+ T cells from blood. DNA for the CDR3: TGTGCCAGCAGCCTCGGGACATTTCCAGATACGCAGTATTTT. Translating it yields CASSLGTFPDTQYF.